The 32 T cell receptor beta chains listed next were all sequenced from one sample in a study of identical twins. In TCRdb, the 5' RACE reads were re-called with MiXCR into one record per CDR3 protein. Here the sample spans around 960,000 distinct CDR3 sequences, 9% to 15% being singletons. The same data also went into a second study, on yellow fever vaccine responses in identical twins.

The sequencing input was PBMCs. The source is a woman between 18 and 29 years old in good health.

The V gene is TRBV6-5, the J gene TRBJ2-1; D is unclear. CDR1 is MNHEY, CDR2 SVGAGI, per germline. The V gene lost 4 bases and the J gene lost 5 bases, with 6 bases spanning the gap. The CDR3 totals 12 residues. CDR3 protein: CASSSEHNEQFF. The CDR3 DNA follows: TGTGCCAGCAGTTCGGAACACAATGAGCAGTTCTTC.

The sample holds a few counts of this clonotype. The rearrangement uses TRBV3-1 and TRBJ2-1; TRBD1 matches 9 bases. Looked up from germline, CDR1 is LGHDT and CDR2 is YNNKEL (reference sequence). Germline trimming cut 7 bases from V and 8 bases from J; bases unmatched to any gene: 6. The length of the CDR3 is 13 residues. Written as DNA, the CDR3 is TGTGCCAGCATGAGGACAGGGGATGATGAGCAGTTCTTC. This encodes CASMRTGDDEQFF.

This clonotype was seen many times. This chain joins TRBV29-1 and TRBJ2-1, with 7 bases fitting TRBD2. CDR1 SQVTM and CDR2 ANQGSEA come from the germline V gene. The CDR3 contains 18 residues. V shed 4 bases, J shed 0 bases, and the junction held 15 bases outside the gene matches. Here the CDR3 reads CSVGAGEGKESSYNEQFF. In DNA, the CDR3 is TGCAGCGTTGGGGCGGGAGAGGGTAAAGAAAGCTCCTACAATGAGCAGTTCTTC.

The rearrangement links TRBV20-1 to TRBJ2-3, with D unclear. The CDR3 loop spans 14 amino acids. Germline lookup yields CDR1 DFQATT and CDR2 SNEGSKA (reference sequence). V shed 2 bases and J shed 4 bases, with 13 bases lying between them. The CDR3 bases are TGCAGTGCTAGAAAAGGTGCCGAGGCAGATACGCAGTATTTT. Its translation: CSARKGAEADTQYF.

This clonotype was seen more than once but under ten times. This chain uses TRBV6-1 with TRBJ2-1, with TRBD2 matching over 9 bases. V shed 9 bases, J shed 0 bases, and the junction held 0 bases outside the gene matches. The CDR3 has 13 amino acids. Germline lookup yields CDR1 MNHNS and CDR2 SASEGT. The CDR3 protein is CARAGGSYNEQFF. CDR3 sequence (DNA): TGTGCCAGAGCGGGGGGCTCCTACAATGAGCAGTTCTTC.

V usage is TRBV4-1 and J usage is TRBJ2-2; 12 bases map to TRBD2. Trimming took 5 bases from V and 2 from J; bases not matched to a gene: 6. Per germline, CDR1 MGHRA and CDR2 YSYEKL. CDR3 length equals 17 residues. CDR3 nucleotides: TGCGCCAGCAGCTTTGGACTAGCGGGGCCAAACACCGGGGAGCTGTTTTTT. It is translated as CASSFGLAGPNTGELFF.

This clonotype was detected only a few times. The genes are TRBV12-3 or TRBV12-4 and TRBJ2-7; 10 bases are a match to TRBD2. This CDR3 is built from 13 residues. Trimming removed 8 bases from V and 4 bases from J; junction bases left unmatched: 5. DNA of the CDR3: TGTGCCAGCGGCCCTAGCGGGGGTTACGAGCAGTACTTC. Amino acids: CASGPSGGYEQYF.

The chain couples TRBV25-1 to TRBJ1-1; D possibly corresponds to TRBD1 (5 bases). Between the trimmed V and J ends, which lost 2 bases and 1 base, there was a span of 20 bases. The CDR3 covers 18 residues. Looked up from germline, CDR1 is MGHDK and CDR2 is SYGVNS. The CDR3 DNA is TGTGCCAGCAGTGAAGGTCGAGTGTGGCAGGGAAGGAACACTGAAGCTTTCTTT. Its translation is CASSEGRVWQGRNTEAFF. The entire variable domain, with the rest obtained from reference TRBV25-1 and TRBJ1-1, is as follows: EADIYQTPRYLVIGTGKKITLECSQTMGHDKMYWYQQDPGMELHLIHYSYGVNSTEKGDLSSESTVSRIRTEHFPLTLESARPSHTSQYLCASSEGRVWQGRNTEAFFGQGTRLTVV.

The J gene is TRBJ2-5, the V gene TRBV6-5; TRBD1 aligns across 8 bases. Germline lookup yields CDR1 MNHEY and CDR2 SVGAGI. The V segment lost 2 bases and the J segment 2 bases; nucleotides outside the gene matches: 4. The CDR3 totals 15 residues. In nucleotides, the CDR3 is TGTGCCAGCAGTTACCCCGGACAGGGACAAGAGACCCAGTACTTC. Residues: CASSYPGQGQETQYF.

The chain combines TRBV2 with TRBJ1-6, with D maybe TRBD1 (5 bases). Germline loops: CDR1 SNHLY, CDR2 FYNNEI. Trimming shortened V by 1 base and J by 10 bases, and 14 bases separated the two germline ends. The CDR3 totals 15 residues. CDR3 DNA: TGTGCCAGCAGTGAAGAGGTGGGGGGGGGATCACCCCTCCACTTT. Translating it yields CASSEEVGGGSPLHF.

This clonotype was found a few times. The J gene is TRBJ2-3, the V gene TRBV29-1, with D perhaps matching TRBD2 (6 bases). V was pared by 4 bases and J by 0 bases, with 14 bases between. This CDR3 spans 15 amino acids. In germline, CDR1 is SQVTM, CDR2 ANQGSEA. For the CDR3, the DNA is TGCAGCGTTGTGGAGGGTAGCGGAAGCACAGATACGCAGTATTTT. This sequence encodes CSVVEGSGSTDTQYF.

This clonotype was picked up many times. The chain recombines TRBV20-1 with TRBJ2-2, with no clear D. This CDR3 has 13 amino acids. The ends were cut back, 6 bases at V and 1 base at J, with 9 bases in the middle. In germline, CDR1 is DFQATT, CDR2 SNEGSKA (reference sequence). CDR3 sequence: CSARTVNTGELFF. The DNA for the CDR3 is TGCAGTGCCCGAACAGTGAACACCGGGGAGCTGTTTTTT.

V usage is TRBV2 and J usage is TRBJ2-2, with D possibly called TRBD1 or TRBD2 (5 bases each). Germline CDR1 is SNHLY and CDR2 is FYNNEI. This CDR3 comprises 13 residues. The V end lost 7 bases, the J end lost 4 bases, and 10 bases lay between the germline ends. CDR3 protein: CASIGTSTGELFF. As DNA, the CDR3 is TGTGCCAGCATAGGGACCTCCACCGGGGAGCTGTTTTTT.

This clonotype was counted only a few times. The chain has TRBV6-1 and TRBJ1-5; D call uncertain. Trimming removed 1 base from V and 7 bases from J, with 23 bases in between. The CDR3 is made up of 18 amino acids. Germline values: CDR1 MNHNS, CDR2 SASEGT. CDR3 bases: TGTGCCAGCAGTGAAGACCCTTTCTGGGAGAGGACCGGCCAGCCCCAGCATTTT. Encoded protein: CASSEDPFWERTGQPQHF.

The V gene is TRBV7-3, the J gene TRBJ2-2, with D possibly TRBD2 on 5 matching bases. The V end was cut by 4 bases, the J end by 0 bases, with 15 bases between. Germline CDR1 SGHTA, CDR2 FQGTGA. The CDR3 has 17 residues. The CDR3 nucleotides are TGTGCCAGCAGCTCCTCCTTAGCGAGCGCGAACACCGGGGAGCTGTTTTTT. Amino acids: CASSSSLASANTGELFF.

This clonotype was detected only a few times. The rearrangement uses TRBV2 and TRBJ2-5, with D uncertain. This CDR3 comprises 14 residues. Germline CDR1 is SNHLY and CDR2 is FYNNEI. Trimming cost V 6 bases and J 1 base, with 12 bases left between them. The CDR3: CASRRWQFQETQYF. In DNA form, the CDR3 reads TGTGCCAGCAGGCGGTGGCAATTCCAAGAGACCCAGTACTTC.

This clonotype was detected only a few times. This chain joins TRBV3-1 and TRBJ2-3, with 9 nucleotides matching TRBD2. Trimming removed 0 bases from V and 0 bases from J; junction bases left unmatched: 4. CDR3 length: 17 residues. From germline, CDR1 is LGHDT and CDR2 YNNKEL (reference sequence). The CDR3, as DNA: TGTGCCAGCAGCCAAGAATTGCTAGCGGGAAGCACAGATACGCAGTATTTT. Translation: CASSQELLAGSTDTQYF.

The chain is built from TRBV10-3 and TRBJ2-4; 7 bases match TRBD2. Per germline, CDR1 ENHRY and CDR2 SYGVKD. V lost 2 bases to trimming and J lost 9 bases; unmatched junction nucleotides: 4. The CDR3 spans 13 residues. The CDR3 sequence: CAISEGGVSIQYF. The CDR3 nucleotides are TGTGCCATCAGTGAGGGGGGGGTTAGCATTCAGTACTTC.

The chain recombines TRBV6-5 with TRBJ1-3, with D unclear. This CDR3 is built from 15 residues. V lost 0 bases and J lost 0, with 6 bases in between. CDR1 is MNHEY and CDR2 is SVGAGI in the germline V gene. The CDR3 protein is CASSYSAGSGNTIYF. In DNA form, the CDR3 reads TGTGCCAGCAGTTACTCGGCCGGCTCTGGAAACACCATATATTTT.

This clonotype was counted a few times. The chain uses TRBV20-1 and TRBJ2-5; D is uncertain. CDR1 is DFQATT and CDR2 is SNEGSKA in the germline V gene (reference sequence). CDR3 length equals 14 residues. Trimming removed 3 bases at V and 2 bases at J, with 13 bases between. The CDR3 spells CSARPGPHQETQYF. The CDR3 region has the DNA TGCAGTGCTAGGCCCGGGCCCCATCAAGAGACCCAGTACTTC.

This chain uses TRBV11-2 with TRBJ2-2; 16 bases agree with TRBD2. CDR3 size: 19 residues. Unmatched junction bases numbered 10, after V lost 4 bases and J lost 5 bases. Looked up from germline, CDR1 is SGHAT and CDR2 is FQNNGV. The CDR3 loop is CASSSRGTSGGARTGELFF. The CDR3 nucleotides are TGTGCCAGCAGCTCCAGAGGGACTAGCGGGGGGGCCCGAACCGGGGAGCTGTTTTTT.

The V call is TRBV18, the J call TRBJ1-6; 7 bases are a match to TRBD1. This CDR3 region has 16 residues. The junction had 8 bases not matched to a gene; V was cut back by 2 bases and J by 7 bases. Per germline, CDR1 KGHSH and CDR2 LQKENI. Here the CDR3 DNA reads TGTGCCAGCTCACCAGCTACCGGGACAGTGAATTCACCCCTCCACTTT. This codes for CASSPATGTVNSPLHF. The full variable domain, with the rest looked up from reference TRBV18 and TRBJ1-6, is NAGVMQNPRHLVRRRGQEARLRCSPMKGHSHVYWYRQLPEEGLKFMVYLQKENIIDESGMPKERFSAEFPKEGPSILRIQQVVRGDSAAYFCASSPATGTVNSPLHFGNGTRLTVT.

A few counts support this clonotype. The rearrangement links TRBV28 to TRBJ2-1; D ambiguous. The V end lost 5 bases, the J end lost 6 bases, and 11 bases lay between the germline ends. The length of the CDR3 is 13 residues. The germline V gene has CDR1 MDHEN and CDR2 SYDVKM. The CDR3 DNA reads TGTGCCAGCAGTCGGATAGTCGGCAATGAGCAGTTCTTC. Translation: CASSRIVGNEQFF.

This clonotype was seen a handful of times. The chain has TRBV10-3 and TRBJ2-5; the D gene is possibly TRBD1 (6 bases). Deletions cut 6 bases from V and 0 bases from J, with 11 bases between. CDR3 length equals 14 residues. The V gene's germline CDR1 is ENHRY and CDR2 SYGVKD. In nucleotides, the CDR3 is TGTGCCATCAGCGGGACATCCAACCAAGAGACCCAGTACTTC. Amino acids: CAISGTSNQETQYF.

The rearrangement uses TRBV14 and TRBJ2-1, with 7 nucleotides matching TRBD2. CDR3 length equals 16 residues. The V gene end was trimmed by 4 bases and the J gene end by 4 bases; junction bases not matched to a gene: 10. CDR1 is SGHDN, CDR2 FVKESK, per germline. CDR3 sequence reads: CASSPLGGGNYNEQFF. As DNA, the CDR3 is TGTGCCAGCAGCCCCCTGGGGGGGGGAAATTACAATGAGCAGTTCTTC.

Ten or more counts support this clonotype. This rearrangement joins TRBV19 to TRBJ2-1, with D tentatively TRBD1 (6 bases). CDR3 length: 16 amino acids. Germline CDR1 and CDR2: LNHDA and SQIVND (reference sequence). Deletions cut 3 bases from V and 2 bases from J, with 14 bases between. The CDR3 region is CASSILGQGTYNEQFF. CDR3 bases: TGTGCCAGTAGTATCCTGGGCCAGGGGACCTACAATGAGCAGTTCTTC.

This clonotype showed up many times. The chain is built from TRBV24-1 and TRBJ2-1; 11 bases agree with TRBD2. The length of the CDR3 is 16 residues. Per germline, CDR1 KGHDR and CDR2 SFDVKD. V dropped 2 bases and J dropped 3; count of bases not matched to a gene: 2. The CDR3 here is CATSDSGLADYNEQFF. CDR3 nucleotides: TGTGCCACCAGTGATTCGGGACTAGCGGACTACAATGAGCAGTTCTTC.

This clonotype was detected ten times or more. This chain connects TRBV12-3 or TRBV12-4 to TRBJ1-1; TRBD1 agrees at 7 bases. The V and J ends lost 1 base and 5 bases, in that order; junction bases with no gene match: 4. The length of the CDR3 is 14 residues. The CDR3 coding sequence is TGTGCCAGCAGTTTAGGACAGGGCCTTACTGAAGCTTTCTTT. Amino acid sequence: CASSLGQGLTEAFF.

This chain links TRBV11-2 with TRBJ2-1, with D unclear. Trimming shortened V by 0 bases and J by 12 bases, and 6 bases separated the two germline ends. Germline CDR1 is SGHAT and CDR2 is FQNNGV. This CDR3 is 11 amino acids long. The CDR3 protein is CASSLEASQFF. In DNA, the CDR3 is TGTGCCAGCAGCTTAGAGGCATCGCAGTTCTTC.

Only a few counts were recorded for this clonotype. The chain combines TRBV5-1 with TRBJ1-2; 7 nucleotides match TRBD1. V shed 4 bases and J 2 bases; nucleotides not matched to a gene: 11. Germline CDR1 SGHRS, CDR2 YFSETQ. This CDR3 contains 16 residues. The CDR3 spells CASSRPVLDRNYGYTF. The CDR3 nucleotides read TGCGCCAGCAGCCGGCCGGTCCTGGACAGGAACTATGGCTACACCTTC. Full variable domain (rest looked up from reference TRBV5-1 and TRBJ1-2): KAGVTQTPRYLIKTRGQQVTLSCSPISGHRSVSWYQQTPGQGLQFLFEYFSETQRNKGNFPGRFSGRQFSNSRSEMNVSTLELGDSALYLCASSRPVLDRNYGYTFGSGTRLTVV.

This clonotype has only a few counts. V is TRBV24-1 and J is TRBJ2-1, with 9 bases identical to TRBD2. Germline CDR1 and CDR2: KGHDR and SFDVKD. The CDR3 runs 20 residues. V trimming: 6 bases; J trimming: 4 bases; junction bases outside the gene matches: 21. CDR3: CATSSSWASGNKGGYNEQFF. The CDR3 region has the DNA TGTGCCACCAGTTCATCCTGGGCTAGCGGGAATAAAGGGGGTTACAATGAGCAGTTCTTC.

This clonotype was detected a few times. The chain joins TRBV28 to TRBJ2-1; 8 bases are a match to TRBD1. V dropped 5 bases and J dropped 9; count of bases not matched to a gene: 12. Germline V lookup: CDR1 MDHEN, CDR2 SYDVKM. The length of the CDR3 is 15 residues. The CDR3 here is CASSNPGTGGGEQFF. In DNA, the CDR3 is TGTGCCAGCAGTAACCCCGGGACAGGAGGCGGTGAGCAGTTCTTC.